The next 5 T cell receptor beta chains were all read from a single sample in a study of shared clonotypes between healthy human individuals. Sequencing was performed with immunoSEQ multiplex PCR; in TCRdb, only in-frame clones are kept and a portion is missing. The top ten hold approximately 0.39% of the sample, which has fewer than 3 million clones, roughly 90% seen once. Sequenced material: naive CD4+ T cells from PBMCs. The subset was: CD45RA+ positively selected. The source of these receptors is a man aged 18 to 35 in good health. Some clones in this sample may be carry-over from other donors' samples.

V is TRBV19 and J is TRBJ2-1; the D gene could be TRBD1 or TRBD2 (5 bases each). Trimming took 6 bases from V and 0 from J, leaving 12 bases between them. Germline V CDR1 and CDR2: LNHDA, SQIVND (reference sequence). The CDR3 consists of 15 residues. The CDR3 spells CASRRGGFSYNEQFF. The CDR3 nucleotides are TGTGCCAGTAGGCGTGGGGGATTCTCCTACAATGAGCAGTTCTTC.

J is TRBJ2-1 and V is TRBV2; D not resolved. V was shortened by 3 bases and J by 4 bases, with 10 bases between the two germline ends. This CDR3 is 14 amino acids long. The germline CDR1 and CDR2 sequences are SNHLY and FYNNEI. This chain's CDR3 is CASSDVARYNEQFF. CDR3 DNA sequence: TGTGCCAGCAGTGATGTCGCTCGATACAATGAGCAGTTCTTC. The full variable domain, with the rest looked up from reference TRBV2 and TRBJ2-1, is EPEVTQTPSHQVTQMGQEVILRCVPISNHLYFYWYRQILGQKVEFLVSFYNNEISEKSEIFDDQFSVERPDGSNFTLKIRSTKLEDSAMYFCASSDVARYNEQFFGPGTRLTVL.

This clone was recorded once. The rearrangement links TRBV19 to TRBJ2-1; D unclear. V lost 3 bases and J 0 bases, leaving 9 bases between the germline ends. Germline V lookup: CDR1 LNHDA, CDR2 SQIVND (reference sequence). CDR3 size: 15 residues. The CDR3 loop reads CASSILLFSYNEQFF. CDR3 in DNA: TGTGCCAGTAGTATCCTTCTTTTCTCCTACAATGAGCAGTTCTTC.

The chain combines TRBV11-2 with TRBJ2-5; 7 bases line up with TRBD2. This CDR3 contains 17 residues. Per germline, CDR1 SGHAT and CDR2 FQNNGV. With V trimmed by 5 bases and J by 1 base, 13 bases remained unmatched. CDR3 sequence (DNA): TGTGCCAGCAGCAATATTAGCGGGCTCCTAACCCAAGAGACCCAGTACTTC. This encodes CASSNISGLLTQETQYF. Variable domain in full (rest from reference TRBV11-2 and TRBJ2-5): EAGVAQSPRYKIIEKRQSVAFWCNPISGHATLYWYQQILGQGPKLLIQFQNNGVVDDSQLPKDRFSAERLKGVDSTLKIQPAKLEDSAVYLCASSNISGLLTQETQYFGPGTRLLVL.

J is TRBJ1-5 and V is TRBV5-1; perhaps TRBD1 as D (5 bases). The length of the CDR3 is 16 residues. Germline V gene lookup returns CDR1 SGHRS and CDR2 YFSETQ. V lost 0 bases and J 1 base, leaving 11 bases between the germline ends. The DNA for the CDR3 is TGCGCCAGCAGCTTGGGTATTCAGGGCAGCAATCAGCCCCAGCATTTT. This codes for CASSLGIQGSNQPQHF.